Following are 14 T cell receptor beta chains from one sample sequenced in a study of blood T cell repertoires in COVID-19 (dated by TCRdb to the early 2020s). Library preparation used the immunoSEQ multiplex PCR assay. TCRdb's version of the immuneACCESS table is confined to in-frame rearrangements and falls short of the full clone set. An unresolved V gene accounts for under half of the shortfall where checked; the remainder is of unknown origin. The sample contains about 120,000 clones, over 60% of them found a single time. The ten largest clones represent about 3.8% of the sample. What was sequenced was peripheral blood. These receptors all stem from an elderly woman with acute or convalescent COVID-19.

This chain links TRBV7-2 with TRBJ1-2; the D gene is possibly TRBD1 (5 bases). With 5 bases removed from V and 2 bases from J, the gap between germline ends came to 9 bases. Germline CDR1 SGHTA, CDR2 FQGNSA. CDR3 length equals 13 residues. CDR3 protein: CASSMDKNYGYTF. CDR3 sequence (DNA): TGTGCCAGCAGCATGGACAAGAACTATGGCTACACCTTC.

This chain links TRBV3-1 (or the pseudogene TRBV3-2) with TRBJ1-2; 7 nucleotides agree with TRBD1. The CDR3 has 14 residues. Germline CDR1 and CDR2: LGHDT and YNNKEL (reference sequence). Trimming at V came to 3 bases and at J to 8 bases, leaving 9 bases not matched to a gene. CDR3 DNA sequence: TGTGCCAGCAGCCAGAACAGGGGTGGTTCAGGCTACACCTTC. This gives the protein CASSQNRGGSGYTF.

The chain recombines TRBV6-5 with TRBJ2-1; TRBD2 matches 10 bases. CDR1 is MNHEY, CDR2 SVGAGI, per germline. There are 15 residues in the CDR3. Trimming took 6 bases from V and 10 from J; bases not matched to a gene: 12. This CDR3 is CASRSLAGGSVEQFF. The CDR3, as DNA: TGTGCCAGCAGATCATTAGCGGGGGGTTCGGTCGAGCAGTTCTTC.

This rearrangement joins TRBV10-1 to TRBJ2-3; D perhaps matches TRBD2 (6 bases). This CDR3 contains 17 residues. Germline V lookup: CDR1 WNHNN, CDR2 SYGVQD (reference sequence). V was clipped by 3 bases and J by 1 base, with 17 bases between them. The CDR3: CASSDGPPGVRTDTQYF. The CDR3 DNA sequence: TGCGCCAGCAGTGATGGGCCACCGGGGGTCCGCACAGATACGCAGTATTTT.

This chain joins TRBV7-6 and TRBJ1-6; a possible D gene is TRBD1 (6 bases). CDR3 length: 15 residues. Trimming removed 5 bases from V and 3 bases from J, with 11 bases in between. Germline V gene lookup returns CDR1 SGHVS and CDR2 FNYEAQ. The CDR3 sequence is CASSPGTSYNSPLHF. CDR3 DNA: TGTGCCAGCAGCCCCGGGACAAGCTATAATTCACCCCTCCACTTT.

The CDR3 loop reads CASSLGTGPLYYGYTF. CDR3 nucleotides: TGTGCCAGCAGCTTAGGCACAGGGCCCCTCTACTATGGCTACACCTTC. The rearrangement joins TRBV11-2 to TRBJ1-2; D is perhaps TRBD1 (6 bases). The CDR3 consists of 16 residues. Germline loops: CDR1 SGHAT, CDR2 FQNNGV. V was cut by 1 base and J by 3 bases, with 15 bases left in between.

The rearrangement links TRBV6-4 to TRBJ2-1; 7 bases match TRBD2. Germline CDR1 is MRHNA and CDR2 is SNTAGT. The CDR3 length is 14 residues. V was clipped by 5 bases and J by 5 bases; unmatched bases: 6. In DNA form, the CDR3 reads TGTGCCAGCAGTCCACAAGCGGGAAACAATGAGCAGTTCTTC. Protein: CASSPQAGNNEQFF.

This clone was counted only a few times. The chain joins TRBV28 to TRBJ2-7; possible D gene TRBD2, 6 bases. This CDR3 is built from 16 residues. V was shortened by 6 bases and J by 0 bases, with 18 bases between the two germline ends. Germline V CDR1 and CDR2: MDHEN, SYDVKM. CDR3 in amino acids: CASSPTGGTFSYEQYF. Written as DNA, the CDR3 is TGTGCCAGCAGCCCCACTGGCGGGACGTTCTCCTACGAGCAGTACTTC.

V gene TRBV12-5 combines with J gene TRBJ2-1; TRBD2 might be the D (6 bases). The length of the CDR3 is 14 residues. CDR1 is LGHNT and CDR2 is FRNRAP in the germline V gene. Trimming took 6 bases from V and 6 from J, leaving 15 bases between them. The CDR3 loop is CASGYLVGGNEQFF. DNA of the CDR3: TGTGCTAGTGGCTACCTTGTCGGGGGCAATGAGCAGTTCTTC.

V is TRBV27 and J is TRBJ2-1; 14 nucleotides line up with TRBD2. Trimming removed 6 bases from V and 8 bases from J; junction bases left unmatched: 9. Germline assignment: CDR1 MNHEY and CDR2 SMNVEV (reference sequence). This CDR3 contains 16 residues. Here the CDR3 DNA reads TGTGCCAGCAGCTCACCGGGACTAGCGGGAGCCTATGAGCAGTTCTTC. This codes for CASSSPGLAGAYEQFF.

The chain couples TRBV5-1 to TRBJ2-1; 8 positions agree with TRBD2. The V gene's germline CDR1 is SGHRS and CDR2 YFSETQ. CDR3 size: 15 residues. The V gene end was trimmed by 7 bases and the J gene end by 0 bases; junction bases not matched to a gene: 6. The CDR3: CASAWAGGSYNEQFF. The CDR3 nucleotides read TGCGCCAGCGCTTGGGCGGGGGGCTCCTACAATGAGCAGTTCTTC.

Here the CDR3 DNA reads TGTGCCAGTAGTATGATGGGGGCCCGCACAGATACGCAGTATTTT. This sequence encodes CASSMMGARTDTQYF. The chain is built from TRBV19 and TRBJ2-3; perhaps TRBD1 as D (6 bases). CDR3 length equals 15 residues. Per germline, CDR1 LNHDA and CDR2 SQIVND (reference sequence). Deletions cut 3 bases from V and 1 base from J, with 11 bases between.

The rearrangement links TRBV18 to TRBJ1-4; D is undetermined. Germline V gives CDR1 KGHSH, CDR2 LQKENI. CDR3 length: 15 residues. V lost 1 base, J lost 0 bases, and 6 bases lay in between. This CDR3 is CASSPLRTTNEKLFF. CDR3 DNA: TGTGCCAGCTCACCACTCAGGACAACTAATGAAAAACTGTTTTTT.

The V call is TRBV28, the J call TRBJ1-5; D gene ambiguous. This CDR3 is 14 amino acids long. V was shortened by 5 bases and J by 5 bases, with 13 bases between the two germline ends. The germline CDR1 and CDR2 sequences are MDHEN and SYDVKM. CDR3 region: CASSGPRPDQPQHF. CDR3 bases: TGTGCCAGCAGTGGGCCCCGGCCCGATCAGCCCCAGCATTTT.